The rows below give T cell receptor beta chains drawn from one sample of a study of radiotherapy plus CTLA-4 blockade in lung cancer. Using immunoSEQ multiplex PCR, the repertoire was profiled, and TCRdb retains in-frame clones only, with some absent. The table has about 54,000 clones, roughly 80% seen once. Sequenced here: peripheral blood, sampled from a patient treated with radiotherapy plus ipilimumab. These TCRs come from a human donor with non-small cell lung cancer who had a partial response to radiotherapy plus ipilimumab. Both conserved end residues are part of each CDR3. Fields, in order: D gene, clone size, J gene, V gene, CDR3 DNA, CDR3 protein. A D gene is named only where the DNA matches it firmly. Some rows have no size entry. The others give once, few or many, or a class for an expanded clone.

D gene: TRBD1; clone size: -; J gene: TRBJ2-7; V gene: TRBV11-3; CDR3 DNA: TGTGCCAGCAGCTCCGCAGGGGACAGGGGCCAGTACGAGCAGTACTTC; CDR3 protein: CASSSAGDRGQYEQYF
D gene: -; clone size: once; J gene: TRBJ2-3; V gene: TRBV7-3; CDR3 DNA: TGTGCCAGCAGCTTCTCTGGCACAGATACGCAGTATTTT; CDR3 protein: CASSFSGTDTQYF
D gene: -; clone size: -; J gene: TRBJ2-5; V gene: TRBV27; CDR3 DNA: TGTGCCAGCTCCCGGAAGGGGAACTCCCAAGAGACCCAGTACTTC; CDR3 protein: CASSRKGNSQETQYF
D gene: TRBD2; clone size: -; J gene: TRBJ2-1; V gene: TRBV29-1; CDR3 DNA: TGCAGCGTTGAAGGACTAGCGGGGGATAATGAGCAGTTCTTC; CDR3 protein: CSVEGLAGDNEQFF
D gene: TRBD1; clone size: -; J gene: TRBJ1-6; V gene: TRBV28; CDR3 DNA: TGTGCCAGCAGGGCGACAGGGACGAATTCACCCCTCCACTTT; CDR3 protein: CASRATGTNSPLHF
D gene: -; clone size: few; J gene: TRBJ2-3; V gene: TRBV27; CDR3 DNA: TGTGCCAGCAGTTTAGAGCAGGGATTTGGGGATACGCAGTATTTT; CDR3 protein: CASSLEQGFGDTQYF
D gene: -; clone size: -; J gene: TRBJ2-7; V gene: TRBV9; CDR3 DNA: TGTGCCAGCAGCGTTGGAGGAGTGTCCTACGAGCAGTACTTC; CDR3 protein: CASSVGGVSYEQYF
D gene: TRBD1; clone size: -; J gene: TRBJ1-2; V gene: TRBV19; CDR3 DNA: TGTGCCAGTACCCTGGGACAGACCTTCTATGGCTACACCTTC; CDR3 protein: CASTLGQTFYGYTF
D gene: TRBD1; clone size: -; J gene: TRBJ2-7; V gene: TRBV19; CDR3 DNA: TGTGCCAGTAGTACCCCCACAACAGGGACAGGGGGACTCTACGAGCAGTACTTC; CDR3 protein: CASSTPTTGTGGLYEQYF
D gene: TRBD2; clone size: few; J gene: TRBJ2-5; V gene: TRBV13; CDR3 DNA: TGTGCCAGCAGCACAGGACTAGCGGGGATACGAGAGACCCAGTACTTC; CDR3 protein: CASSTGLAGIRETQYF
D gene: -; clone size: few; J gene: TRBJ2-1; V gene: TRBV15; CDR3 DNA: TGTGCCACCAGCAGAGACGGGGTGAATGAGCAGTTCTTC; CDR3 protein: CATSRDGVNEQFF
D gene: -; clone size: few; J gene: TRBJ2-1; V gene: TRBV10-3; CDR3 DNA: TGTGCCATCAGTGAGTCGAGGTCAAACTACAATGAGCAGTTCTTC; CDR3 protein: CAISESRSNYNEQFF
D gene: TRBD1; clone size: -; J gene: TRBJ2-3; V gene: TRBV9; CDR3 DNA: TGTGCCAGCAGCGCCCGACTGGGACAGGGGGCAGATACGCAGTATTTT; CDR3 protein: CASSARLGQGADTQYF
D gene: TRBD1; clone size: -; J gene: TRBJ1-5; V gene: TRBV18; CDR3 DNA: TGTGCCAGCTCACCAGAGGGACAGGGGACGACTAGCAATCAGCCCCAGCATTTT; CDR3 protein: CASSPEGQGTTSNQPQHF
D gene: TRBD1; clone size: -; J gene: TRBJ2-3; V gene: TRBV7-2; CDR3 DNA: TGTGCCAGCAGCTTACGTAAGACAGGGTACACAGATACGCAGTATTTT; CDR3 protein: CASSLRKTGYTDTQYF
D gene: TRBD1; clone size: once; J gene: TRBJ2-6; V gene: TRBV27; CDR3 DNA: TGTGCCAGCAGTTCGGGACAGGGCTACTCTGGGGCCAACGTCCTGACTTTC; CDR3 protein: CASSSGQGYSGANVLTF
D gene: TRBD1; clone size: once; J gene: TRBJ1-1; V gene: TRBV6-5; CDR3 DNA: TGTGCCAGCAGATTAACGGGACAGGGGACGGAAGCTTTCTTT; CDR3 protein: CASRLTGQGTEAFF
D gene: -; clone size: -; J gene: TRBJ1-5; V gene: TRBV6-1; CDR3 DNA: TGTGCCAGCAGTGTGACCCCCGGGCAGCCCCAGCATTTT; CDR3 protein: CASSVTPGQPQHF
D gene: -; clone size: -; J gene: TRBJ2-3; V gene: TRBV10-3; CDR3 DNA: TGTGCCATCCGCATCTCGGGGGATAGCACAGATACGCAGTATTTT; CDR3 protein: CAIRISGDSTDTQYF
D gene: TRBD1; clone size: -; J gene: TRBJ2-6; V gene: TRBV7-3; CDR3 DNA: TGTGCCAGCAGCACCCGACCGGGACAGGGGGCGTGGGGGGCCAACGTCCTGACTTTC; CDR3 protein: CASSTRPGQGAWGANVLTF
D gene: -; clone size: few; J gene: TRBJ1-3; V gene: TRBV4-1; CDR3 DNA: TGCGCCAGCAGCGTGACTGGGGCGGGGGGAAACACCATATATTTT; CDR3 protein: CASSVTGAGGNTIYF
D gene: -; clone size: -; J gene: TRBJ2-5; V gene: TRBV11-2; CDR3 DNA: TGTGCCAGCAGCTTACCCGGGGAAGAGACCCAGTACTTC; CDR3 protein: CASSLPGEETQYF
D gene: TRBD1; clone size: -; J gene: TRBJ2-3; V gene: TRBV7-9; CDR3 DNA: TGTGCCAGCAGCATCTACAGGGGAGGCACAGATACGCAGTATTTT; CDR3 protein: CASSIYRGGTDTQYF
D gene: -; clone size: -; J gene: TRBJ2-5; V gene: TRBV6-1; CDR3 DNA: TGTGCCAGCAGCCTAGGGCAGGGCGCAGCGACCCAGTACTTC; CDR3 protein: CASSLGQGAATQYF
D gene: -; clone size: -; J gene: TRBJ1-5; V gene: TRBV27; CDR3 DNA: TGTGCCAGCAGTTTTAGTGGCCGGGGAGGGTCTCAGCCCCAGCATTTT; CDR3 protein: CASSFSGRGGSQPQHF
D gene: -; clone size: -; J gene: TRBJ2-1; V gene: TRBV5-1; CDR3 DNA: TGCGCCAGCAGCCTGACTAGTAAGGGAGGGGGTGAGCAGTTCTTC; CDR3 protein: CASSLTSKGGGEQFF
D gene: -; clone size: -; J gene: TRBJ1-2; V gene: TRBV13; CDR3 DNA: TGTGCCAGCAGCTTCCCCGGGGGGAGGGTGAATGGTCACTACACCTTC; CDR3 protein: CASSFPGGRVNGHYTF
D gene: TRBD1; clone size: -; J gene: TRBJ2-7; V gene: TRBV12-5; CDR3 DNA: TGTGCTAGTGCCTCAGGGACAGGGGGCGGGGAGCAGTACTTC; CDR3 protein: CASASGTGGGEQYF
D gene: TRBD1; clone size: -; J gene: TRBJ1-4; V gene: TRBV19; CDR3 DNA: TGTGCCAGTACTCCCACCCAGGGGGCGGTTAATGAAAAACTGTTTTTT; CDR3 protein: CASTPTQGAVNEKLFF
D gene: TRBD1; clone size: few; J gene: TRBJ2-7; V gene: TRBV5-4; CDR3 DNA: TGTGCCAGCAGCTTGTATGGACAGGGCTCTATATTGCGGCAGTACTTC; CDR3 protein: CASSLYGQGSILRQYF
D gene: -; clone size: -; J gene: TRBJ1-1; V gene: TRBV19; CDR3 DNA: TGTGCCAGTAACAGGGCCAGGAGCGCCGCCACTGAAGCTTTCTTT; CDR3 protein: CASNRARSAATEAFF
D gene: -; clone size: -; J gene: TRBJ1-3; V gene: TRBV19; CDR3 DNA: TGTGCCAGTAGTATAGATCACGGTGGGGCAAAACGAGGCCCTGGAAACACCATATATTTT; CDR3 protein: CASSIDHGGAKRGPGNTIYF
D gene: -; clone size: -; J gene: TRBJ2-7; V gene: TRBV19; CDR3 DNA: TGTGCCAGTAGTCCCGATCGTCGGAACCTCGACTCCGAGCAGTACTTC; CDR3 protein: CASSPDRRNLDSEQYF
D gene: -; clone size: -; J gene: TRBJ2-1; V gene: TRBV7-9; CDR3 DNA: TGTGCCAGCAGCCCAGGGGCAGAGCAGTTCTTC; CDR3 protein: CASSPGAEQFF
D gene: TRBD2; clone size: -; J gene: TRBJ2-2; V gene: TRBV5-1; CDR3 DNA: TGCGCCAGCAGCTTGGCAGCGGGGGGGCTCTACACCGGGGAGCTGTTTTTT; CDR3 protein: CASSLAAGGLYTGELFF
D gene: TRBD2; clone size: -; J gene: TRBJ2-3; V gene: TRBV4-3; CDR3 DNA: TGCGCCAGCAGCCAAGGTTGGCGCGTCGGGGGGGGCGTGCTAGATACGCAGTATTTT; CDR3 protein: CASSQGWRVGGGVLDTQYF
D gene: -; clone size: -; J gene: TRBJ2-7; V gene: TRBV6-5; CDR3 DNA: TGTGCCACCCAAAGGGCAGGGGAGACTTACGAGCAGTACTTC; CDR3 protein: CATQRAGETYEQYF
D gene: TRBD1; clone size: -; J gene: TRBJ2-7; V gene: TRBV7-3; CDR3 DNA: TGTGCCAGCAGCTTAAACGGACAGGGGGCCTACGAGCAGTACTTC; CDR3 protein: CASSLNGQGAYEQYF